This TCR beta chain was retrieved from a study of shared T cell receptors in the human thymus (dated by TCRdb to 2020 to 2023). The study in broad terms: The study investigated the way shared, self-reactive T-cell receptor alpha chains are produced in the human thymus.

As for this clone: The antigen this receptor binds is unknown. No much larger clonotype is one base removed from it; base qualities were not supplied.

Germline trimming amounts to 1 base on V and 4 bases on J, with 4 as the count of junction bases outside the gene matches. Per the germline V gene, SQVTM is the CDR1 and ANQGSEA is the CDR2. The CDR3, cysteine through phenylalanine, is 13 amino acids long. Only the CDR3 part of the read is kept: 39 bases, read in frame from the first base. Receptor amplification or capture employed the immunoSEQ multiplex PCR assay. In TCRdb, the immuneACCESS table is reduced to in-frame sequences with V and J assigned. These tables do not hold every clone; where another copy was compared, an unresolved V gene accounts for under half, and the others remain unexplained. The sample table holds 600,000 or so clones, of which 70% to 90% were seen once. The top ten clones comprise 0.0094% of the sample. These data are also associated with another study on human thymus T cells. Taken from the second paper: The donors were immunologically healthy infants in Finland who had open corrective cardiac surgery for congenital heart defects. The thymus tissue came from surgical resects taken out during corrective cardiac surgery. V and J gene segment usage appeared biased in both thymic and peripheral blood repertoires. Highly overlapping thymic TCR repertoires among unrelated individuals were reported in the related research. The study used under 10 infant thymus samples plus four related peripheral blood samples to characterize TCR alpha and beta repertoires. Donor ages ranged from roughly 6 to 250 days, and the cohort comprised six male and a couple of female infants. After being mechanically released from the tissue, thymocytes were kept at -70 degrees C in pellets of about 9-34 million cells. Genomic DNA was extracted from frozen cell pellets with a QIAsymphony instrument. The immunoSEQ multiplex PCR assay was used to amplify the TCRB and TCRAD loci from a standardized amount of quality-controlled genomic DNA. The amplicons spanned the V(D)J region and were long enough to cover the CDR3 and allow V and J genes to be identified. Through the commercial immunoSEQ service, the amplicons were sequenced on an Illumina platform. Corrections for primer bias and sequencing errors followed previously described methods, while TCRAD and TCRB definitions were based on the IMGT database. immunoSEQ Analyzer 3.0 and VDJTools were used for repertoire analysis, which covered basic statistics, V/J segment usage, diversity estimates, rarefaction and pairwise overlap. Diversity was estimated with Chao1, ChaoE, Efron-Thisted, Shannon and inverse Simpson indices, and also on datasets down-sampled to the smallest sample. For repertoire overlap, CDR3 nucleotide sequence, V gene and J gene had to match strictly, and clustering was done by Jaccard-based multidimensional scaling. Thymus samples yielded on average around 850,000 unique TCRB clonotypes, compared with 65,000 to 100,000 from blood samples.

Specimen: thymocytes. This clonotype originated in a boy younger than two with a congenital heart defect. Donor details come from another sample of the same person, matched by shared clones. The chain is assembled from TRBV29-1 and TRBJ2-7; 7 junctional bases match TRBD1. At the DNA level, the sequence is TGCAGCGTTGAAGGGGCGACAGGGTACGAGCAGTACTTC. This is translated as CSVEGATGYEQYF.